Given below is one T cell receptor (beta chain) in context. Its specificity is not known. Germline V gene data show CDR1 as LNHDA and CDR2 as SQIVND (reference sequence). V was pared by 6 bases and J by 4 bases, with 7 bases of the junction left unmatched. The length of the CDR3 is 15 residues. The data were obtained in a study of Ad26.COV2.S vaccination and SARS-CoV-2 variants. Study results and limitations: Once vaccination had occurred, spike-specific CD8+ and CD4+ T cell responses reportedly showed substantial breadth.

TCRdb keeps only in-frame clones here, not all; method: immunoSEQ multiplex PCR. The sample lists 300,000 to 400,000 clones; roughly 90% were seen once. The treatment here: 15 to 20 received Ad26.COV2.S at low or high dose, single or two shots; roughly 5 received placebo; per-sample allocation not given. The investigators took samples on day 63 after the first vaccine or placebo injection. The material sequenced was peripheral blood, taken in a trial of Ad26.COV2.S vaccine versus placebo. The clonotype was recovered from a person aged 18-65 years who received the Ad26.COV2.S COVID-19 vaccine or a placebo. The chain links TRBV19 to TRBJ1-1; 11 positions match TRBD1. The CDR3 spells CASRTAGTGGTEAFF. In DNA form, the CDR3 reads TGTGCCAGTAGGACGGCCGGGACAGGGGGCACTGAAGCTTTCTTT.